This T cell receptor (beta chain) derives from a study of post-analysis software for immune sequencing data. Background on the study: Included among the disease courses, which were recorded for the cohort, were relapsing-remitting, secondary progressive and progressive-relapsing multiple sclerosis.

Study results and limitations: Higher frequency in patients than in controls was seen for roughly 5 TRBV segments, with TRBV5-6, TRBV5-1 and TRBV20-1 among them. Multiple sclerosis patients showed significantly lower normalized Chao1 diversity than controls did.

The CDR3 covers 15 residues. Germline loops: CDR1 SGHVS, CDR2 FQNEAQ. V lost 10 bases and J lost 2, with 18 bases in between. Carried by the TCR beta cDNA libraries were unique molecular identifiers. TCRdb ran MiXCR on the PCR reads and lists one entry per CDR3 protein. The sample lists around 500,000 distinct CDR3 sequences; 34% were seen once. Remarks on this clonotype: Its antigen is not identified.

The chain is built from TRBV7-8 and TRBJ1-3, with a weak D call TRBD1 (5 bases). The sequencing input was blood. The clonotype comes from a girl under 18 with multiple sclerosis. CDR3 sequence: CATRAPGLAGNTIYF. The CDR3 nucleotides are TGTGCCACCCGGGCTCCAGGGCTCGCTGGAAACACCATATATTTT.